The TCR beta chain described here comes from a study of blood T cell repertoires in COVID-19. Turning to the study itself: Acute and convalescent COVID-19 samples came from the United States, Italy and Spain. Sources were T cells, B-cell-depleted T cells, or PBMCs; the material itself was cDNA or gDNA.

In germline, CDR1 is SGHVS, CDR2 FNYEAQ. Trimming took 1 base from V and 3 from J; bases not matched to a gene: 5. CDR3 length equals 17 residues. Generated by immunoSEQ multiplex PCR, the TCRdb table keeps only in-frame clones and is missing some. This table has about 150,000 clones, 75% to 95% appearing once. The chain links TRBV7-6 to TRBJ2-2; 10 nucleotides agree with TRBD2. The receptor's source is a man in his fifties or sixties with acute or convalescent COVID-19. Sequencing input: peripheral blood. CDR3 region: CASSLVSSGSYTGELFF. The CDR3 DNA reads as TGTGCCAGCAGCTTAGTCTCTAGCGGGAGTTACACCGGGGAGCTGTTTTTT.